This T cell receptor beta chain was sequenced in a study of regulatory T cells in long-lasting Graves disease. Overall study results and limits: Those with persistent disease had in common more public clonotypes (about 2,700) than new patients (about 970).

A note on this clonotype: Its specificity is unknown.

Arm-PCR of CDR3 regions and iRepertoire HTBI primers were the basis on which TCR beta libraries were built. TCRdb reprocessed the multiplex PCR reads with MiXCR, giving one entry per CDR3 protein. This sample has over 500,000 distinct CDR3 sequences; roughly a sixth occur once, and the top ten carry around 12%. Indicated time point: newly diagnosed GD, antithyroid drugs for less than 3 months. Scientists built the TCR library using RNA that was extracted from PBMCs. The same sample was also used in a study of T cells in Graves' hyperthyroidism and ophthalmopathy. This second study notes: An absence of ophthalmopathy progression within 18 months meant stable Graves' hyperthyroidism. Uncontrolled infection, other autoimmune disease, pregnancy or lactation barred patients from enrollment. The majority of expanded thyroid clonotypes above 0.001 also appeared in blood.

The sequence was collected from a man between 18 and 29 years old with Graves disease. The specimen comprised peripheral blood mononuclear cells (PBMCs), sampled at new diagnosis, from a patient treated with antithyroid drugs.

The CDR3: CASRQGIGINQPQHF. The CDR3 nucleotides read TGTGCCAGTAGACAGGGGATAGGAATCAATCAGCCCCAGCATTTT. The chain links TRBV19 to TRBJ1-5; 7 bases fit TRBD1. Trimming cost V 6 bases and J 3 bases; bases outside gene matches: 8. The CDR3 extends over 15 amino acids. CDR1 is LNHDA and CDR2 is SQIVND in the germline V gene (reference sequence).